The clone carrying this T cell receptor (beta chain) was counted between two and nine times. The record originates from a study of early T cells in non-severe SARS-CoV-2 infection. Study context: Sequencing input comprised bulk RNA from unsorted whole blood; chain pairing was not available.

The library protocol tagged individual cDNA molecules with unique molecular identifiers. Each CDR3 protein is one row after TCRdb ran MiXCR on the 5' RACE reads. The sample carries around 60,000 distinct CDR3 sequences, roughly 12% recorded once. The sample was whole blood, taken at baseline. This clonotype originated in an adult who was a healthcare worker with PCR-confirmed SARS-CoV-2 infection or an uninfected control (not recorded which).

CDR3 DNA sequence: TGCAGTGCTAGAGCCCCGCAGGGGCGTACCTACGAGCAGTACTTC. It yields the protein CSARAPQGRTYEQYF. The V and J genes are TRBV20-1 and TRBJ2-7; D is perhaps TRBD1 (6 bases). In germline, CDR1 is DFQATT, CDR2 SNEGSKA (reference sequence). V was shortened by 1 base and J by 2 bases, with 15 bases between the two germline ends. The CDR3 runs to 15 residues.